This is a list of T cell receptor beta chains from one sample in a study of T cell clones after liver transplantation. The protocol was immunoSEQ multiplex PCR, while the TCRdb copy is restricted to in-frame clones and leaves out a portion. The table lists just over 60,000 clones, roughly two thirds of them singletons. The source material was CD4+ T cells from blood, sampled before liver transplant. Every receptor here comes from a human donor who received a liver transplant. Both conserved end residues are part of each CDR3. D genes are given only for firm matches. Clone size is not always given. Where it is, it says once, few, many or a class for expanded clones.

TRBV6-6,many,-,TRBJ2-7,TGTGCCAGCAGCACCTACAGCTCCTACGAGCAGTACTTC,CASSTYSSYEQYF
TRBV6-4,few,-,TRBJ1-2,TGTGCCAGCAGGCCCGTCCCCGGGGGCTATGGCTACACCTTC,CASRPVPGGYGYTF
TRBV2,-,-,TRBJ1-5,TGTGCCAGCAGTCGGGACACCTACTATCAGCCCCAGCATTTT,CASSRDTYYQPQHF
TRBV10-1,-,-,TRBJ1-1,TGCGCCAGCGGCAGTCGGGGGACGGTGGACACTGAAGCTTTCTTT,CASGSRGTVDTEAFF
TRBV9,-,TRBD2,TRBJ2-3,TGTGCCAGCACCCGCCTTAGCGGGGGGGCCGCAGATACGCAGTATTTT,CASTRLSGGAADTQYF
TRBV4-2,-,-,TRBJ1-5,TGTGCCAGCAGCCAAGATCGGGGGGCAGGGAAGCAGCCCCAGCATTTT,CASSQDRGAGKQPQHF
TRBV2,-,-,TRBJ2-7,TGTGCCAGCACCACGGGGTGGCAGTCCTACGAGCAGTACTTC,CASTTGWQSYEQYF
TRBV16,-,-,TRBJ1-6,TGTGCCAGCAGCCTTTCCAGCGTGGGTGATTCACCCCTCCACTTT,CASSLSSVGDSPLHF
TRBV7-8,-,-,TRBJ1-5,TGTGCCAGCAGCCCCCTGGCCAATCAGCCCCAGCATTTT,CASSPLANQPQHF
TRBV9,few,-,TRBJ1-6,TGTGCCAGCGCCACAGGGCATGAAAATTCACCCCTCCACTTT,CASATGHENSPLHF
TRBV4-1,-,TRBD1,TRBJ1-6,TGCGCCAGCAGCCAGGAGCCGGGACAGGGGGCCTCCTATAATTCACCCCTCCACTTT,CASSQEPGQGASYNSPLHF
TRBV27,-,TRBD1,TRBJ1-6,TGTGCCAGCAGTCTTCGGGTCGACAGGGGGAATTCACCCCTCCACTTT,CASSLRVDRGNSPLHF
TRBV6-4,-,TRBD1,TRBJ1-5,TGTGCCTTGGGCCAGGGGGCCCGCAATCAGCCCCAGCATTTT,CALGQGARNQPQHF
TRBV4-2,-,-,TRBJ2-3,TGTGCCAGCAGCCAAGGGTCGACGAACTCAGGTACGCAGTATTTT,CASSQGSTNSGTQYF
TRBV28,large,TRBD2,TRBJ2-4,TGTGCCAGCACTGCCTTAGGACTAGGACGGAGCAAAAACATTCAGTACTTC,CASTALGLGRSKNIQYF
TRBV28,-,TRBD1,TRBJ1-2,TGTGCCAGCAGTTTTCAGGGGGCGGAGGGCTACACCTTC,CASSFQGAEGYTF
TRBV9,few,-,TRBJ1-3,TGTGCCAGCAGCGTAGGGCAGGCGAGCTCTGGAAACACCATATATTTT,CASSVGQASSGNTIYF
TRBV28,-,-,TRBJ2-7,TGTGCCAGCAGTTTATCCCCCAGGGGATCCTACGAGCAGTACTTC,CASSLSPRGSYEQYF
TRBV5-1,many,TRBD1,TRBJ2-2,TGCGCCAGCAGCTTGCCAAGGGACAGGTCGGAGCTGTTTTTT,CASSLPRDRSELFF
TRBV27,many,TRBD2,TRBJ2-3,TGTGCCAGCATGGCTTTAGGTAGCGGGGGATCTAGCACAGATACGCAGTATTTT,CASMALGSGGSSTDTQYF
TRBV11-2,few,-,TRBJ2-7,TGTGCCAGCAGCTTACATAGGGGGGGCTACGAGCAGTACTTC,CASSLHRGGYEQYF
TRBV11-2,-,TRBD2,TRBJ2-1,TGTGCCAGCAGCTCGGGACTAGCGGTTAACAATGAGCAGTTCTTC,CASSSGLAVNNEQFF
TRBV14,-,-,TRBJ1-4,TGTGCCAGCAGCCAGCAACCGCGGGAAAAACTGTTTTTT,CASSQQPREKLFF
TRBV15,-,-,TRBJ1-5,TGTGCCACCAGCAGAGATTTAAGGGGAGGTAATCAGCCCCAGCATTTT,CATSRDLRGGNQPQHF
TRBV7-2,-,-,TRBJ1-2,TGTGCCAGCACCACCCAAAGGAGGGGCGAGGGCTACACCTTC,CASTTQRRGEGYTF
TRBV6-1,-,-,TRBJ2-7,TGTGCCAGCACGAGGGGGTACGAGCAGTACTTC,CASTRGYEQYF
TRBV28,-,TRBD1,TRBJ2-7,TGTGGGACTGACAGGGACTACGAGCAGTACTTC,CGTDRDYEQYF
TRBV25-1,-,TRBD1,TRBJ2-3,TGTGCCAGCAGCCTCCGGGACAGGGGGCGAGAGAGCACAGATACGCAGTATTTT,CASSLRDRGRESTDTQYF
TRBV10-2,-,-,TRBJ2-1,TGCGCCAGCAAGATAGACAGTTTCTCCTACAATGAGCAGTTCTTC,CASKIDSFSYNEQFF
TRBV11-2,-,-,TRBJ1-1,TGTGCCAGCAGCTTAGAGGGGAGAACTAGGGCTGAAGCTTTCTTT,CASSLEGRTRAEAFF
TRBV4-1,-,-,TRBJ2-7,TGCGCCAGCAGCCCTCGCCGGGACACATCCTACGAGCAGTACTTC,CASSPRRDTSYEQYF
TRBV6-5,few,TRBD1,TRBJ1-1,TGTGCCAGCAGTCCTACAGGGGGCACTGAAGCTTTCTTT,CASSPTGGTEAFF
TRBV9,few,-,TRBJ2-7,TGTGCCAGCAGCCCGAGTCTAGCCGAAGGGGAGCAGTACTTC,CASSPSLAEGEQYF
TRBV30,-,-,TRBJ1-1,TGTGCCTGGAGTGTAACGGGATCCACTGAAGCTTTCTTT,CAWSVTGSTEAFF
TRBV7-2,-,TRBD2,TRBJ2-1,TGTGCCAGCAGCCGGCGGGGGGGTTACAATGAGCAGTTCTTC,CASSRRGGYNEQFF
TRBV29-1,-,-,TRBJ2-3,TGCAGCGTTTACGACAGGCGCCGCACAGATACGCAGTATTTT,CSVYDRRRTDTQYF
TRBV2,-,-,TRBJ1-2,TGTGCCAGCAGCCCGGACTCCGGGCGCCAGGGCTACACCTTC,CASSPDSGRQGYTF
TRBV15,-,-,TRBJ2-7,TGTGCCACCAGCAGAGATCGGCAGGGTTGGATCGAGCAGTACTTC,CATSRDRQGWIEQYF
TRBV18,-,-,TRBJ2-3,TGTGCCAGCTCCAGGGGCACAGATACGCAGTATTTT,CASSRGTDTQYF
TRBV7-3,-,-,TRBJ2-2,TGTGCCAGCAGCTTTGGGCCCACCGGGGAGCTGTTTTTT,CASSFGPTGELFF